These 11 T cell receptor beta chains came from one sample sequenced in a study of blood T cell repertoires in COVID-19 (dated by TCRdb to the early 2020s). The receptor library was made with the immunoSEQ multiplex PCR assay. This immuneACCESS table, as held by TCRdb, lists in-frame sequences with V and J called but not all clones. Of the missing ones, under half trace to an unresolved V gene in checked studies; the others have no known cause. This sample has about 250,000 clones in its table, and approximately 84% of those were observed once. The ten most abundant clones make up about 1.6% of the sample. Sample: PBMCs or T cells enriched from blood (not recorded which). These receptors were taken from a man in his forties who had recovered from COVID-19.

The chain uses TRBV28 and TRBJ2-5; 8 bases fit TRBD2. The CDR3 is 16 residues long. Germline V gives CDR1 MDHEN, CDR2 SYDVKM. Trimming took 4 bases from V and 4 from J; bases not matched to a gene: 11. CDR3 loop: CASSSSAGGLRETQYF. CDR3 in DNA: TGTGCCAGCAGTTCCTCGGCGGGGGGCCTCCGAGAGACCCAGTACTTC.

V usage is TRBV27 and J usage is TRBJ1-6, with a weak D call TRBD1 (6 bases). Germline V lookup: CDR1 MNHEY, CDR2 SMNVEV (reference sequence). The CDR3 runs 14 residues. V was clipped by 3 bases and J by 9 bases, with 12 bases between them. The CDR3 DNA reads as TGTGCCAGCAGTTTGATACAGGGAAGTTCACCCCTCCACTTT. This translates into CASSLIQGSSPLHF.

This chain links TRBV30 with TRBJ1-3, with 7 bases identical to TRBD1. This CDR3 is 13 amino acids long. V lost 8 bases and J lost 1; bases outside the gene matches: 5. Germline CDR1 is GTSNPN and CDR2 is SVGIG (reference sequence). The CDR3 reads CAHRDSSGNTIYF. Written as DNA, the CDR3 is TGTGCCCATAGGGACAGTTCTGGAAACACCATATATTTT.

This chain uses TRBV7-9 with TRBJ1-5, with D possibly being TRBD1 (6 bases). Deletions cut 5 bases from V and 0 bases from J, with 20 bases between. The CDR3 is made up of 18 amino acids. Germline lookup yields CDR1 SEHNR and CDR2 FQNEAQ (reference sequence). The CDR3 nucleotides read TGTGCCAGCAGCGGTATGAAGGGGGGGAGGGATAGCAATCAGCCCCAGCATTTT. This codes for CASSGMKGGRDSNQPQHF.

This clone was counted once. The chain recombines TRBV7-2 with TRBJ2-5, with D possibly being TRBD1 (5 bases). This CDR3 spans 15 amino acids. The germline V gene has CDR1 SGHTA and CDR2 FQGNSA. Trimming shortened V by 1 base and J by 5 bases, and 14 bases separated the two germline ends. Here the CDR3 reads CASSLVGRVWETQYF. The DNA of the CDR3 is TGTGCCAGCAGCTTAGTAGGCAGGGTCTGGGAGACCCAGTACTTC.

This sequence joins TRBV28 and TRBJ1-3; 11 bases match TRBD1. Germline CDR1 and CDR2: MDHEN and SYDVKM. The CDR3 consists of 16 residues. Trimming at V came to 2 bases and at J to 2 bases, leaving 2 bases not matched to a gene. The CDR3 here is CASSLPGQGAGNTIYF. The DNA for the CDR3 is TGTGCCAGCAGTTTACCGGGACAGGGGGCTGGAAACACCATATATTTT.

The rearrangement uses TRBV5-1 and TRBJ1-1; D possibly corresponds to TRBD1 (6 bases). Trimming removed 3 bases at V and 2 bases at J, with 26 bases between. CDR3 length: 19 amino acids. Germline loops: CDR1 SGHRS, CDR2 YFSETQ. CDR3 sequence: CASSSRGQQGLRSNTEAFF. CDR3 sequence (DNA): TGCGCCAGCAGCTCAAGGGGCCAACAGGGTCTGAGGTCTAACACTGAAGCTTTCTTT.

The gene calls are TRBV5-8 and TRBJ1-5; D is undetermined. V was shortened by 0 bases and J by 5 bases, with 9 bases between the two germline ends. The CDR3 runs to 14 residues. CDR1 SGHTS and CDR2 YDEGEE come from the germline V gene. In DNA, the CDR3 is TGTGCCAGCAGCTTGGATTCCGGTTATCAGCCCCAGCATTTT. It specifies CASSLDSGYQPQHF.

The V and J genes are TRBV6-5 and TRBJ2-5; 7 positions match TRBD2. The CDR3 consists of 14 residues. V lost 6 bases to trimming and J lost 5 bases; unmatched junction nucleotides: 9. Germline V lookup: CDR1 MNHEY, CDR2 SVGAGI. CDR3 sequence reads: CASRLLGGGETQYF. CDR3 DNA: TGTGCCAGCAGACTACTGGGGGGAGGGGAGACCCAGTACTTC.

This sequence joins TRBV5-1 and TRBJ1-1, with D unresolved. In germline, CDR1 is SGHRS, CDR2 YFSETQ. The CDR3 runs 13 residues. Trimming stripped 1 base from V and 1 base from J, with 5 bases between. CDR3 amino acids: CASSLRANTEAFF. The CDR3 DNA is TGCGCCAGCAGCTTGCGAGCGAACACTGAAGCTTTCTTT.

This chain joins TRBV30 and TRBJ1-2, with TRBD1 matching over 8 bases. Germline V CDR1 and CDR2: GTSNPN, SVGIG (reference sequence). V shed 7 bases and J 2 bases; nucleotides not matched to a gene: 3. This CDR3 comprises 12 residues. The CDR3 protein is CAFRTGNYGYTF. The DNA of the CDR3 is TGTGCCTTCCGGACAGGGAACTATGGCTACACCTTC.